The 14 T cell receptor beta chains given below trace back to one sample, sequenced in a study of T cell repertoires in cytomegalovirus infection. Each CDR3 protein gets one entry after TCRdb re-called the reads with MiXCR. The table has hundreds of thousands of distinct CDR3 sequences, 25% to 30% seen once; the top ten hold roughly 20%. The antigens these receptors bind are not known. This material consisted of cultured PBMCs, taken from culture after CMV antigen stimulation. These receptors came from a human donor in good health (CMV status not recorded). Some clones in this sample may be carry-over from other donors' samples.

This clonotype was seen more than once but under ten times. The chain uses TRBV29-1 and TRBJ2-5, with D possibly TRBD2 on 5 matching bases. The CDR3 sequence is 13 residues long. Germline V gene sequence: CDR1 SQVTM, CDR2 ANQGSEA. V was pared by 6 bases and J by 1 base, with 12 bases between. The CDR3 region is CSVREGVQETQYF. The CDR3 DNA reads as TGCAGCGTACGGGAAGGCGTCCAAGAGACCCAGTACTTC.

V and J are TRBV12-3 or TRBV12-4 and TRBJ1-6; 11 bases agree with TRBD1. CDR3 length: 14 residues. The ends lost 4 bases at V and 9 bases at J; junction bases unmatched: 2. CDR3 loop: CASSSGTGGSPLHF. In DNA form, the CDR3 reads TGTGCCAGCAGTTCCGGGACAGGGGGTTCACCCCTCCACTTT.

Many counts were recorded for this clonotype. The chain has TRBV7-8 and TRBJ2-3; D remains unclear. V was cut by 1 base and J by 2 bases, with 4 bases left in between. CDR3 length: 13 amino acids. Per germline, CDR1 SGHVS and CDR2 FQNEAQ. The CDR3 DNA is TGTGCCAGCAGCTTAGGGTTCACAGATACGCAGTATTTT. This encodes CASSLGFTDTQYF.

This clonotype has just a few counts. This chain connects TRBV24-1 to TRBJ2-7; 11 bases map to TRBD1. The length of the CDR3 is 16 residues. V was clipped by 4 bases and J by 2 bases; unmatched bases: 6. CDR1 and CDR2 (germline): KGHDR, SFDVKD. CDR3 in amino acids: CATSDLGTGGTYEQYF. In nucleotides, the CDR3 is TGTGCCACCAGTGACCTAGGGACAGGGGGAACCTACGAGCAGTACTTC.

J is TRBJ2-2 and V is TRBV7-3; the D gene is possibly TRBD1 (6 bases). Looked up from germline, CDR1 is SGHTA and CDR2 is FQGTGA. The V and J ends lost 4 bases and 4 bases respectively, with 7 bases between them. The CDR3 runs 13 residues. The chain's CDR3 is CASSSQGTGELFF. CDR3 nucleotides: TGTGCCAGCAGCTCACAGGGCACCGGGGAGCTGTTTTTT.

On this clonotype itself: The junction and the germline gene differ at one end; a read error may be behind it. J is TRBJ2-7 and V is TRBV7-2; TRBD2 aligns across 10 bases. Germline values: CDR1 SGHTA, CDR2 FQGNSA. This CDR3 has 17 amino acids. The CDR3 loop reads CASSLEASGSGLDEKYF. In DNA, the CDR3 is TGTGCCAGCAGCTTAGAAGCTAGCGGGAGCGGGTTGGACGAGAAGTACTTC.

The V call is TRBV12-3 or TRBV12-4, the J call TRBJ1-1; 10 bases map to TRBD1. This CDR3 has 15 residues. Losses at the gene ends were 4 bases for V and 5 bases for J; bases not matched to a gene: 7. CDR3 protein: CASSSLTGGYTEAFF. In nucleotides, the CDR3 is TGTGCCAGCAGTTCTTTGACAGGGGGCTATACTGAAGCTTTCTTT.

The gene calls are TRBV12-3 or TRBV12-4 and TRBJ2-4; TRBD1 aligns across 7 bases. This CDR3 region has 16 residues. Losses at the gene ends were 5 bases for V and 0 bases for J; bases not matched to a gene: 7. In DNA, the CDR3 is TGTGCCAGCAGTGTGACAGGGTCCTTAGCCAAAAACATTCAGTACTTC. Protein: CASSVTGSLAKNIQYF.

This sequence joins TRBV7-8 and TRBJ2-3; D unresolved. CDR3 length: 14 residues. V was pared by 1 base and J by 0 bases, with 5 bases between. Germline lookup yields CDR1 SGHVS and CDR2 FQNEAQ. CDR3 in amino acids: CASSLGSSTDTQYF. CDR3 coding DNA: TGTGCCAGCAGCTTAGGGTCTAGCACAGATACGCAGTATTTT.

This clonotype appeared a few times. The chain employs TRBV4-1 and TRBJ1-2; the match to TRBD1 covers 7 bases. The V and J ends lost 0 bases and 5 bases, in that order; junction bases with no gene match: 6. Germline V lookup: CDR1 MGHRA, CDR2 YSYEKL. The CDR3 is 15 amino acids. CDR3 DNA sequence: TGCGCCAGCAGCCAAGATGTAGGGGGCCTGTATGGCTACACCTTC. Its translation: CASSQDVGGLYGYTF.

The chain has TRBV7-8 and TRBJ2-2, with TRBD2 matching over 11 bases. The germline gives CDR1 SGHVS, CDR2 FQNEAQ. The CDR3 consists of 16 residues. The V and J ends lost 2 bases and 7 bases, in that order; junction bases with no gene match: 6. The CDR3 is CASSLIAGGEDGELFF. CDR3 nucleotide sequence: TGTGCCAGCAGCTTAATAGCGGGAGGGGAGGACGGGGAGCTGTTTTTT.

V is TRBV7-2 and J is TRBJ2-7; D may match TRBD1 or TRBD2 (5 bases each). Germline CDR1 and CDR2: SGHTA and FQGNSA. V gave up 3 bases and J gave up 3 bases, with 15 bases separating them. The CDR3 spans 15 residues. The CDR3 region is CASSLTGTEIYEQYF. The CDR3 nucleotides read TGTGCCAGCAGCTTGACCGGGACGGAAATCTACGAGCAGTACTTC.

In nucleotides, the CDR3 is TGTGCCAGCAGCGCGAGTCCAAGAGATACGCAGTATTTT. Its protein is CASSASPRDTQYF. J is TRBJ2-3 and V is TRBV9; D remains ambiguous. There are 13 residues in the CDR3. Germline V gives CDR1 SGDLS, CDR2 YYNGEE. Trimming took 3 bases from V and 5 from J, leaving 10 bases between them.

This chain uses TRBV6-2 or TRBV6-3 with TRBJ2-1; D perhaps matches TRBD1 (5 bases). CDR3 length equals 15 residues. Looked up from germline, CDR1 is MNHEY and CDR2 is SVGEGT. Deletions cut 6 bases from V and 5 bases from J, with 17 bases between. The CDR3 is CASSRKAQADNEQFF. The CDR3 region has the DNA TGTGCCAGCAGCCGGAAGGCACAGGCCGACAATGAGCAGTTCTTC.